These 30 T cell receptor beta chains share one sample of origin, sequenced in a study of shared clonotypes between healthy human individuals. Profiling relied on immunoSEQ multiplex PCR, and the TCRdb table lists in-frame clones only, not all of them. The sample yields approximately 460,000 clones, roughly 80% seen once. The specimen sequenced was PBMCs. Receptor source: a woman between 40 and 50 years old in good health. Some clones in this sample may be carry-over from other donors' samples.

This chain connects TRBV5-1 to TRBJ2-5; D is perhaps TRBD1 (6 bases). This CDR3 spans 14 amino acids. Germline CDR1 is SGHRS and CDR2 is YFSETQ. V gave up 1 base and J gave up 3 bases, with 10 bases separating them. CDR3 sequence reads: CASSLMDSEETQYF. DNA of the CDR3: TGCGCCAGCAGCTTGATGGACAGCGAAGAGACCCAGTACTTC. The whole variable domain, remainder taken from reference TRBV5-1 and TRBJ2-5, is KAGVTQTPRYLIKTRGQQVTLSCSPISGHRSVSWYQQTPGQGLQFLFEYFSETQRNKGNFPGRFSGRQFSNSRSEMNVSTLELGDSALYLCASSLMDSEETQYFGPGTRLLVL.

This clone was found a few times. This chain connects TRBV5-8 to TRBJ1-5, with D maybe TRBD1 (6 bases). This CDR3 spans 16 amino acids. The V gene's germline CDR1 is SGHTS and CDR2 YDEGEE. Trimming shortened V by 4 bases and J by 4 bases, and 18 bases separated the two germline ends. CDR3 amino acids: CASSPITGFGNQPQHF. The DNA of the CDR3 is TGTGCCAGCAGCCCGATAACAGGGTTTGGAAATCAGCCCCAGCATTTT. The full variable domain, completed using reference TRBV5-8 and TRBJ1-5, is EAGVTQSPTHLIKTRGQQATLRCSPISGHTSVYWYQQALGLGLQFLLWYDEGEERNRGNFPPRFSGRQFPNYSSELNVNALELEDSALYLCASSPITGFGNQPQHFGDGTRLSIL.

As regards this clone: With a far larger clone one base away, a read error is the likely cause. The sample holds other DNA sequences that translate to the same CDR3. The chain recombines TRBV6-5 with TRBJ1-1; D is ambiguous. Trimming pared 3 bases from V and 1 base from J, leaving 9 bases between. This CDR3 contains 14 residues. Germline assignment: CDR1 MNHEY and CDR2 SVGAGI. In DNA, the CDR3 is TGTGCCAGCAGTTATGGGAGGGAGAACACTGAAGCTTTCTTT. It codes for CASSYGRENTEAFF.

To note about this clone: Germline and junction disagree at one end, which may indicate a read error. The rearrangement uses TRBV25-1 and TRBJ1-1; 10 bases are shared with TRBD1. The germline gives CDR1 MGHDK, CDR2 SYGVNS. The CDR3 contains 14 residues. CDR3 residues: CASSADRGNTEASF. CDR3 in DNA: TGTGCCAGCAGTGCGGACAGGGGGAACACTGAAGCTTCCTTT.

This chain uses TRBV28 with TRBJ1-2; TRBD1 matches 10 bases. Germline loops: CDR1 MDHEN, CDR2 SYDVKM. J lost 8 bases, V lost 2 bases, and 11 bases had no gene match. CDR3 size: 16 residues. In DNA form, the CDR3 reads TGTGCCAGCAGTTTAGGGGATGACAGGGGGCGGGCCGGCTACACCTTC. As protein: CASSLGDDRGRAGYTF.

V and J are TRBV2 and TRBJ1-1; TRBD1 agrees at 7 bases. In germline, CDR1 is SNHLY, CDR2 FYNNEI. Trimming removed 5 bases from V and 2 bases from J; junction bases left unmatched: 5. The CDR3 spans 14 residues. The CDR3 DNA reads TGTGCCAGCAGTCGGGACAGCCATAACACTGAAGCTTTCTTT. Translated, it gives CASSRDSHNTEAFF.

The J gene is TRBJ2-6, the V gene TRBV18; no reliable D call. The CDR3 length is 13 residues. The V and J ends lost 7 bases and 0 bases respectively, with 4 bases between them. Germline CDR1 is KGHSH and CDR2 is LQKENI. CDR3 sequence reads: CASLGSGANVLTF. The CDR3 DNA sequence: TGTGCCAGCTTGGGCTCTGGGGCCAACGTCCTGACTTTC.

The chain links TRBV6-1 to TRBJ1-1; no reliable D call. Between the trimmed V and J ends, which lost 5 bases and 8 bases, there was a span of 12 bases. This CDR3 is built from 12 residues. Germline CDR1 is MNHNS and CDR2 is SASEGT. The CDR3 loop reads CASSPRTWEAFF. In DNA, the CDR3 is TGTGCCAGCAGTCCGAGGACCTGGGAAGCTTTCTTT.

The CDR3 DNA is TGTGCCACCAGCATCTTAAACGGACGCCAAGAGACCCAGTACTTC. It translates to CATSILNGRQETQYF. The chain links TRBV15 to TRBJ2-5; D unresolved. The ends were cut back, 4 bases at V and 1 base at J, with 13 bases in the middle. CDR1 LNHNV and CDR2 YYDKDF come from the germline V gene (reference sequence). The length of the CDR3 is 15 residues.

The CDR3 sequence is CASSGYPTTALAYEQYF. In DNA form, the CDR3 reads TGTGCCAGCAGTGGATACCCGACAACGGCTCTGGCCTACGAGCAGTACTTC. This chain uses TRBV6-1 with TRBJ2-7; D gene ambiguous. The CDR3 runs to 17 residues. V lost 4 bases and J lost 2, with 21 bases in between. Germline-derived CDR1 and CDR2 are MNHNS and SASEGT.

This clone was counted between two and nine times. This CDR3 is CASSPGRTHYEQYF. In DNA form, the CDR3 reads TGTGCCAGCAGCCCGGGACGTACGCACTACGAGCAGTACTTC. The rearrangement links TRBV7-7 to TRBJ2-7, with D perhaps assigned TRBD1 or TRBD2 (5 bases each). V lost 5 bases and J 3 bases, leaving 14 bases between the germline ends. CDR3 length: 14 amino acids. Germline CDR1 SSHAT, CDR2 FNYEAQ (reference sequence). The entire variable domain, with the rest obtained from reference TRBV7-7 and TRBJ2-7, is as follows: GAGVSQSPRYKVTKRGQDVTLRCDPISSHATLYWYQQALGQGPEFLTYFNYEAQPDKSGLPSDRFSAERPEGSISTLTIQRTEQRDSAMYRCASSPGRTHYEQYFGPGTRLTVT.

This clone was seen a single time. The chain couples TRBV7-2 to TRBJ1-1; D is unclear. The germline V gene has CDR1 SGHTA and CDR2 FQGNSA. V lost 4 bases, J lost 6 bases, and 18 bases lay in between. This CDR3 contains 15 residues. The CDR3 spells CASSYGSGGIAEAFF. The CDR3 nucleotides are TGTGCCAGCAGCTATGGGTCGGGTGGGATCGCTGAAGCTTTCTTT. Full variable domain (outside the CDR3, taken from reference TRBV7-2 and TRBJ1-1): GAGVSQSPSNKVTEKGKDVELRCDPISGHTALYWYRQSLGQGLEFLIYFQGNSAPDKSGLPSDRFSAERTGGSVSTLTIQRTQQEDSAVYLCASSYGSGGIAEAFFGQGTRLTVV.

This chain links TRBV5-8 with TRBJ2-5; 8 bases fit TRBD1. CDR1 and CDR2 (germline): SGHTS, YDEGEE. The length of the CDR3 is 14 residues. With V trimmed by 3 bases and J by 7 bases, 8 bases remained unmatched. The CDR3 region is CASSSDRVWGTQYF. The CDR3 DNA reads TGTGCCAGCAGCTCGGACAGGGTTTGGGGGACCCAGTACTTC.

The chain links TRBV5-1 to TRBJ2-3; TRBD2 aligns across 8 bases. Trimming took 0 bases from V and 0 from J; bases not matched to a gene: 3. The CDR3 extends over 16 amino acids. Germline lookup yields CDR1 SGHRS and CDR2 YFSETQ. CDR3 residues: CASSLVASGSTDTQYF. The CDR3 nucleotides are TGCGCCAGCAGCTTGGTGGCTAGCGGGAGCACAGATACGCAGTATTTT. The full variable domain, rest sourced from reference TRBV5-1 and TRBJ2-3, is KAGVTQTPRYLIKTRGQQVTLSCSPISGHRSVSWYQQTPGQGLQFLFEYFSETQRNKGNFPGRFSGRQFSNSRSEMNVSTLELGDSALYLCASSLVASGSTDTQYFGPGTRLTVL.

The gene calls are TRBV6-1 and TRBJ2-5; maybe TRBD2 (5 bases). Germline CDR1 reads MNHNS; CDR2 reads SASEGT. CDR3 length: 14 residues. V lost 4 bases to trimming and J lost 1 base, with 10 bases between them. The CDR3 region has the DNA TGTGCCAGCAGTGCCCGGGGTGCCCAAGAGACCCAGTACTTC. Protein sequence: CASSARGAQETQYF.

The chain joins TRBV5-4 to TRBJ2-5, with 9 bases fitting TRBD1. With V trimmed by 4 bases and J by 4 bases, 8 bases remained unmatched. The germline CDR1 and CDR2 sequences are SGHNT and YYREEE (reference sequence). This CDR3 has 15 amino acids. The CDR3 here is CASSNRDRVGETQYF. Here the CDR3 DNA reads TGTGCCAGCAGCAATCGGGACAGGGTAGGAGAGACCCAGTACTTC. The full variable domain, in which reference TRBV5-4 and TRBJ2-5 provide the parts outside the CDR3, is ETGVTQSPTHLIKTRGQQVTLRCSSQSGHNTVSWYQQALGQGPQFIFQYYREEENGRGNFPPRFSGLQFPNYSSELNVNALELDDSALYLCASSNRDRVGETQYFGPGTRLLVL.

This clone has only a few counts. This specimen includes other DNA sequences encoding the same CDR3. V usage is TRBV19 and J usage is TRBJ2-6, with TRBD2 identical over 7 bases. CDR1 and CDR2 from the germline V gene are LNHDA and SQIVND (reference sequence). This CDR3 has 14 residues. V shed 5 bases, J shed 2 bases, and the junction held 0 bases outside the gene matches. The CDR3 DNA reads TGTGCCAGTAGTCGGGGGGCTGGGGCCAACGTCCTGACTTTC. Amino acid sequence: CASSRGAGANVLTF.

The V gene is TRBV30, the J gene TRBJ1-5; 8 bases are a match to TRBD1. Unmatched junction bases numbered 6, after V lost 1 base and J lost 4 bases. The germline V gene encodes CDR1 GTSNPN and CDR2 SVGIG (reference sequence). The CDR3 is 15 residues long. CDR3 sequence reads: CAWSEGQGKNQPQHF. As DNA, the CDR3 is TGTGCCTGGAGTGAAGGACAGGGCAAGAATCAGCCCCAGCATTTT.

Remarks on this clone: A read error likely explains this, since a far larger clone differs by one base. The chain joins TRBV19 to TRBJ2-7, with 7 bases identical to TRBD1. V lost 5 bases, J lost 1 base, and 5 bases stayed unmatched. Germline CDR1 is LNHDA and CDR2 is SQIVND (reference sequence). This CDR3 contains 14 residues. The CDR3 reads CASSSTGNSYEQYF. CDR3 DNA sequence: TGTGCCAGTAGTTCGACAGGGAATTCCTACGAGCAGTACTTC.

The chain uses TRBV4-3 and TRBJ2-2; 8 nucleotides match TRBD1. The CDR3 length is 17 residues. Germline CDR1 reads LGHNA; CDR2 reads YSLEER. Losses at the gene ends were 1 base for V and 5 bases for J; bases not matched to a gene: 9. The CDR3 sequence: CASSQGRDRGRTGELFF. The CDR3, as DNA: TGCGCCAGCAGCCAAGGTAGAGACAGGGGTCGAACCGGGGAGCTGTTTTTT.

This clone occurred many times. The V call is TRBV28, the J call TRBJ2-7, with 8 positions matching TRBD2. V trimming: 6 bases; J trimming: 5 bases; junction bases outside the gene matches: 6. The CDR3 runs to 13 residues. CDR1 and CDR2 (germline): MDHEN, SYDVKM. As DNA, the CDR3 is TGTGCCAGCAGCGCTAGCGGGTTTAACGAGCAGTACTTC. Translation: CASSASGFNEQYF.

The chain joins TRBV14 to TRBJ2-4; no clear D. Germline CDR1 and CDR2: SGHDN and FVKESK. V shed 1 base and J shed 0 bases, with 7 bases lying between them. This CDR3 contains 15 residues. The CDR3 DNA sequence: TGTGCCAGCAGCCAAGGTTCCAAAGCCAAAAACATTCAGTACTTC. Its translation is CASSQGSKAKNIQYF.

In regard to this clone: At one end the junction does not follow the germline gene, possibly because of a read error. The CDR3 loop reads CASSLEAEANYGCTF. CDR3 coding DNA: TGTGCCAGCAGCTTAGAGGCGGAGGCTAACTATGGCTGCACCTTC. V gene TRBV11-2 combines with J gene TRBJ1-2; no clear D gene. The CDR3 consists of 15 residues. Germline loops: CDR1 SGHAT, CDR2 FQNNGV.

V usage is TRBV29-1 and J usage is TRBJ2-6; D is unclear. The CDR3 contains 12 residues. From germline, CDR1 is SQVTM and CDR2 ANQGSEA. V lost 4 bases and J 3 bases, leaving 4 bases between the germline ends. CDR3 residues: CSVVGGANVLTF. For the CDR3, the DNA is TGCAGCGTTGTAGGTGGGGCCAACGTCCTGACTTTC.

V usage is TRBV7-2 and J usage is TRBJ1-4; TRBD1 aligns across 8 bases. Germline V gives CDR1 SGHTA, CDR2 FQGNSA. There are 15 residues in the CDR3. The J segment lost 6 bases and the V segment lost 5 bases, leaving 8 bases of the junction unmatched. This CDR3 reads CASSVGQGGDEKLFF. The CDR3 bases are TGTGCCAGCAGCGTAGGACAGGGTGGGGATGAAAAACTGTTTTTT.

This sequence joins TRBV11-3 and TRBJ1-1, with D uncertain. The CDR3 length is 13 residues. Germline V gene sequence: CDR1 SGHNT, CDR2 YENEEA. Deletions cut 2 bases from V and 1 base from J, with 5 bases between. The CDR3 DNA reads TGTGCCAGCAGCTTAAACCCGAACACTGAAGCTTTCTTT. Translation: CASSLNPNTEAFF.

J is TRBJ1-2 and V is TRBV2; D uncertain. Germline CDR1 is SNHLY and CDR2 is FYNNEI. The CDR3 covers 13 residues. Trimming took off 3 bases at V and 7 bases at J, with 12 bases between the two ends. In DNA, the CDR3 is TGTGCCAGCAGTGACGAGGGCCGGCGTGGCTACACCTTC. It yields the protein CASSDEGRRGYTF.

CDR3 sequence reads: CASSSLAGGWSRSYNEQFF. CDR3 in DNA: TGTGCCAGCAGCTCACTAGCGGGAGGTTGGTCGCGCTCCTACAATGAGCAGTTCTTC. V is TRBV11-3 and J is TRBJ2-1; 12 bases are shared with TRBD2. Germline trimming cut 4 bases from V and 0 bases from J; bases unmatched to any gene: 10. CDR3 length equals 19 residues. From germline, CDR1 is SGHNT and CDR2 YENEEA. Combining the CDR3 with reference TRBV11-3 and TRBJ2-1 gives the whole variable domain EAGVVQSPRYKIIEKKQPVAFWCNPISGHNTLYWYLQNLGQGPELLIRYENEEAVDDSQLPKDRFSAERLKGVDSTLKIQPAELGDSAVYLCASSSLAGGWSRSYNEQFFGPGTRLTVL.

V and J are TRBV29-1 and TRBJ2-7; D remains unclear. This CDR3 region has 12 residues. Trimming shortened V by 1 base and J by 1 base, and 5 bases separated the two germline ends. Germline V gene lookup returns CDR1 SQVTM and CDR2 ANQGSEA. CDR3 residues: CSVEAPSYEQYF. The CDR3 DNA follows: TGCAGCGTTGAAGCTCCGTCCTACGAGCAGTACTTC.

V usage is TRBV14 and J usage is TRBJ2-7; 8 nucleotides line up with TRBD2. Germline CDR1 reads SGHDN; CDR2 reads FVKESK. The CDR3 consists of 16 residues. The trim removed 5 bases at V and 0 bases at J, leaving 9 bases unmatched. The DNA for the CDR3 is TGTGCCAGCAGCAAACTCGGACTAGCCAACTCCTACGAGCAGTACTTC. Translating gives CASSKLGLANSYEQYF.